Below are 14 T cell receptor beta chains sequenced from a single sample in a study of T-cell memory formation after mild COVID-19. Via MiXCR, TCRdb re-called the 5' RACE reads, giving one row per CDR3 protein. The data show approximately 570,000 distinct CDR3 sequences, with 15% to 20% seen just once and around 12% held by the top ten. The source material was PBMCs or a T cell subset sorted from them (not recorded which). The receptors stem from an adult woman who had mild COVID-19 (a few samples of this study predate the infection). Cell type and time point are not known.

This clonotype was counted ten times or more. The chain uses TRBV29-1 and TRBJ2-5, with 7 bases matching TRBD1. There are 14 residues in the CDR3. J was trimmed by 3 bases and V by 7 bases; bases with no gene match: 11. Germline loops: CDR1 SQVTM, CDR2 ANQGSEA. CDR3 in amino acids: CSAVPGTAKETQYF. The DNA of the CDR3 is TGCAGCGCGGTCCCCGGGACAGCCAAAGAGACCCAGTACTTC.

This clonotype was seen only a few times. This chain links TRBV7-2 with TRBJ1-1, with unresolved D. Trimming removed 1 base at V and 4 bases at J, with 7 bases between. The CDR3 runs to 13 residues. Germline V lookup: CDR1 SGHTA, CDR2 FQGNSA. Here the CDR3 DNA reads TGTGCCAGCAGCTTAGACGGCTCCACTGAAGCTTTCTTT. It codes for CASSLDGSTEAFF.

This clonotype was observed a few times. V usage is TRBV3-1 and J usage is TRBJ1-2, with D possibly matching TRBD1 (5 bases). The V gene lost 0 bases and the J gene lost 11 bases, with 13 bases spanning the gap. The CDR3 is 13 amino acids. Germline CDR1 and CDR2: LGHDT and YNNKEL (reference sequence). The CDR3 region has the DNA TGTGCCAGCAGCCAAGATGGGGGTGGATATTACACCTTC. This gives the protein CASSQDGGGYYTF.

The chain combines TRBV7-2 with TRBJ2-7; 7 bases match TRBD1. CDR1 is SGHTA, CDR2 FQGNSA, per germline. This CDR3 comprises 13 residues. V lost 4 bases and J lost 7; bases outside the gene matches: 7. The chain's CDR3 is CASSYRGLGEQYF. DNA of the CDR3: TGTGCCAGCAGCTACAGGGGTCTAGGGGAGCAGTACTTC.

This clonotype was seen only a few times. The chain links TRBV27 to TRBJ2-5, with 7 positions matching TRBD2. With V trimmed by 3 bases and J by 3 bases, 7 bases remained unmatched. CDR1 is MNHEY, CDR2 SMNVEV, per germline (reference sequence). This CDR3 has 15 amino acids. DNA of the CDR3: TGTGCCAGCAGTTTGTTCGGAGCGGGAAAAGAGACCCAGTACTTC. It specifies CASSLFGAGKETQYF.

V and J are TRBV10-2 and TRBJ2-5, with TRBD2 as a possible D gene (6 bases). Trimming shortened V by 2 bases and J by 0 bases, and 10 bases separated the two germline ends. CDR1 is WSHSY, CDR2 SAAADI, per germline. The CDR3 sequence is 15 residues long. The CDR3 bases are TGCGCCAGCAGTGAGGTTAGCGGATACCAAGAGACCCAGTACTTC. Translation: CASSEVSGYQETQYF.

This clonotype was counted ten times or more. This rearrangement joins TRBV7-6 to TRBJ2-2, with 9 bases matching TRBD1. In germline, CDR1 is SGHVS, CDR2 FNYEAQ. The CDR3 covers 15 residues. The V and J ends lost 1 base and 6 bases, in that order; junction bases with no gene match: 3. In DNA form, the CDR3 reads TGTGCCAGCAGCTTAGGGACAGGGGTCGCCGGGGAGCTGTTTTTT. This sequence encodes CASSLGTGVAGELFF.

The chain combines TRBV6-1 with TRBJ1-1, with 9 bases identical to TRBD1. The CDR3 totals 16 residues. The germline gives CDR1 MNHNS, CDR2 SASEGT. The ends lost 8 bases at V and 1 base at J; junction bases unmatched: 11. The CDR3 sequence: CASFWDREKRNTEAFF. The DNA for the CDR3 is TGTGCCAGCTTTTGGGACAGGGAGAAAAGGAACACTGAAGCTTTCTTT.

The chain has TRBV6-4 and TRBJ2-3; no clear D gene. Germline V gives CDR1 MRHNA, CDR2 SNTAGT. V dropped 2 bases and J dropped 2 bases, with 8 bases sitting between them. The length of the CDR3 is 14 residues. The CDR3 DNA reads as TGTGCCAGCAGTGACATGCCCAACACAGATACGCAGTATTTT. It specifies CASSDMPNTDTQYF.

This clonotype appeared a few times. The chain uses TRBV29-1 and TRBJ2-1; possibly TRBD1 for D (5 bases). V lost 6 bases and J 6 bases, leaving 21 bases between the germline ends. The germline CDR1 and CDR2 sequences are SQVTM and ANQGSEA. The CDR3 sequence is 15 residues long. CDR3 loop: CSVRWARQQSNEQFF. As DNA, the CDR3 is TGCAGCGTACGTTGGGCTAGACAGCAAAGCAATGAGCAGTTCTTC.

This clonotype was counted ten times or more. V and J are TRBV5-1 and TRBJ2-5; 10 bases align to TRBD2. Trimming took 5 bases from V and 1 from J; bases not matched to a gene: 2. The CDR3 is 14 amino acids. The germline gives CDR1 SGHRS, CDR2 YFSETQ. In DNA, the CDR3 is TGCGCCAGCAGACTAGCGGGGTTCCAAGAGACCCAGTACTTC. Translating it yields CASRLAGFQETQYF.

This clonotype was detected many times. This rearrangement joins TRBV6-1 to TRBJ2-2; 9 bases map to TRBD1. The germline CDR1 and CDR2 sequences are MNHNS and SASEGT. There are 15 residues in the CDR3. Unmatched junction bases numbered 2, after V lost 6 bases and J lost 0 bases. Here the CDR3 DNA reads TGTGCCAGCAGACGGGACAGGGCGAACACCGGGGAGCTGTTTTTT. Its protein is CASRRDRANTGELFF.

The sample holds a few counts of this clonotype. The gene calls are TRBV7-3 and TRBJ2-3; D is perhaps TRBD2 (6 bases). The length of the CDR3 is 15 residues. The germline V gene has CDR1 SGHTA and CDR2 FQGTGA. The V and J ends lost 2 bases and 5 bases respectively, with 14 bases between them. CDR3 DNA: TGTGCCAGCAGCTTACGGTCGGGACTGAAAGATACGCAGTATTTT. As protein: CASSLRSGLKDTQYF.

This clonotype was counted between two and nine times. This CDR3 is CATSDSRRSSSYNEQFF. CDR3 DNA: TGTGCCACCAGTGATTCAAGACGGTCCAGCTCCTACAATGAGCAGTTCTTC. J is TRBJ2-1 and V is TRBV24-1; no reliable D call. The CDR3 totals 17 residues. CDR1 KGHDR and CDR2 SFDVKD come from the germline V gene. The V end was cut by 2 bases, the J end by 0 bases, with 13 bases between.